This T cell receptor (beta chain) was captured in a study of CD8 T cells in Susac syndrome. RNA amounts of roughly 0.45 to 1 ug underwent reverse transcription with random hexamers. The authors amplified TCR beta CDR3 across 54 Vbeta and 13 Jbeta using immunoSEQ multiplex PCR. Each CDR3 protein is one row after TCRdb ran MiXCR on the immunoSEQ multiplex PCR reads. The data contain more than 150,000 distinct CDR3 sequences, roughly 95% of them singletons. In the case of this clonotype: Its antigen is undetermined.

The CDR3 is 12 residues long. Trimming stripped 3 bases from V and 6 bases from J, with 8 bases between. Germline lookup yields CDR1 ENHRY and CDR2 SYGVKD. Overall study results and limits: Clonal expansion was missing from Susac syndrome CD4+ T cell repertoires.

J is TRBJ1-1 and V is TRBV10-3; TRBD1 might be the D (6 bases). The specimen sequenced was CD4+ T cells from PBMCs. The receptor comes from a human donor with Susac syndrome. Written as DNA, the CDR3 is TGTGCCATCAGTGATAGGGGGGCTGAAGCTTTCTTT. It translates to CAISDRGAEAFF.